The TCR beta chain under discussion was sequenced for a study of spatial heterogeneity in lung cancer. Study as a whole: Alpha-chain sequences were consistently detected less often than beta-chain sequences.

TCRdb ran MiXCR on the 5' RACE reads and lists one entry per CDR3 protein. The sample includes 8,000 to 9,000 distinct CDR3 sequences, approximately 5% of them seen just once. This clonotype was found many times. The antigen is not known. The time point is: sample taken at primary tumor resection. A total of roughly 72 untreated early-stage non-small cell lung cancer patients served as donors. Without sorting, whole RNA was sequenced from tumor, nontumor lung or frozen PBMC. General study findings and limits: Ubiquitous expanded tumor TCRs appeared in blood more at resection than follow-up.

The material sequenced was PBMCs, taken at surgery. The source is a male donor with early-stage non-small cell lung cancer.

The CDR3 region is CASSRGGTGSSNQPQHF. The CDR3, as DNA: TGTGCCAGCAGCCGCGGCGGGACAGGGTCATCAAATCAGCCCCAGCATTTT. V is TRBV7-9 and J is TRBJ1-5; 9 positions agree with TRBD1. Germline CDR1 reads SEHNR; CDR2 reads FQNEAQ (reference sequence). V shed 5 bases, J shed 4 bases, and the junction held 12 bases outside the gene matches. The CDR3 extends over 17 amino acids.